This T cell receptor beta chain came from a study of shared clonotypes between healthy human individuals. Under the authors' procedure: ImmunoSEQ output held junction-only sequences without quality scores, so filtering differed. The protocol was immunoSEQ multiplex PCR, while the TCRdb copy is restricted to in-frame clones and leaves out a portion. V and J calls and clone size follow that table, whereas D and trimming were derived from the DNA. The data show nearly 600,000 clones, 95% to 96% seen once. Germline lookup yields CDR1 SGHAT and CDR2 FQNNGV. The germline V and J ends were trimmed by 3 bases and 6 bases, with 6 bases remaining between them. The CDR3 consists of 12 residues. Whole-study findings and limits: The study generally estimated greater richness for naive than memory subsets. Naive CD4 clonotypes overlapped across a few donors at about 5%.

About this clone: Its target is unknown.

Naive CD8 cells lacked CD45RO and underwent positive selection for CCR7, leaving out terminally differentiated effector memory CD45RA+ cells. Nashville, Tennessee was home to all donors, each a Caucasian adult. The sequenced sample consisted of naive CD8+ T cells sorted from blood. This receptor was identified in a woman aged 25-40 years in good health. This chain uses TRBV11-2 with TRBJ2-1, with no clear D. CDR3 nucleotide sequence: TGTGCCAGCAGCTTGGAGTTCAATGAGCAGTTCTTC. Translation: CASSLEFNEQFF.